Below, one T cell receptor beta chain is given with its context. The antigen is not known. The data are from a study of cytomegalovirus exposure and HLA in healthy donors. The wider study: In terms of ancestry, the Caucasian-associated cluster contained about 81% of the 300 to 400 genotyped donors.

Primers included in the PCR were 60 Vbeta and 13 Jbeta primers. Generated by immunoSEQ multiplex PCR, the TCRdb table keeps only in-frame clones and is missing some. The data show 170,000 or so clones, with around 80% seen just once and about 6.8% held by the top ten. Overall study findings and caveats: A missense variant in DCLRE1C was later tied to TCR beta V- and J-gene trimming. It was approximately 170 TCR beta chains that were listed as cytomegalovirus-associated. Later analysis placed DRB1 highest and HLA-C lowest in TCR association rates, which differed by HLA locus.

This receptor was obtained from a man between 50 and 59 years old in good health and CMV-seropositive. Sequencing was carried out using PBMCs.

The CDR3 bases are TGTGCCAGCACGGGACTATCAAACAATGAGCAGTTCTTC. Translation: CASTGLSNNEQFF. The chain is built from TRBV5-4 and TRBJ2-1; 7 nucleotides line up with TRBD2. The CDR3 covers 13 residues. Germline loops: CDR1 SGHNT, CDR2 YYREEE (reference sequence). With 6 bases clipped from V and 5 bases from J, the junction kept 5 bases outside the gene matches.